What follows are 5 T cell receptor beta chains derived from one specimen sequenced in a study of T cells in Graves' hyperthyroidism and ophthalmopathy. Regions amplified from RNA transcripts were the TCR beta CDR3 regions. During a first-round RT-PCR of the TCR CDR3, the HTBI primer set was used. Using its own MiXCR run on the multiplex PCR reads, TCRdb lists one record per CDR3 protein. The table has 750,000 to 900,000 distinct CDR3 sequences, around 39% seen once. Sequencing was carried out using blood. These receptors all stem from a man between 18 and 29 years old with Graves' hyperthyroidism.

There are many counts of this clonotype. The chain couples TRBV29-1 to TRBJ1-1; D is undetermined. Trimming took off 2 bases at V and 0 bases at J, with 10 bases between the two ends. This CDR3 is 14 amino acids long. Germline CDR1 SQVTM, CDR2 ANQGSEA. In DNA form, the CDR3 reads TGCAGCGTTGAAACACAGTATATGAACACTGAAGCTTTCTTT. Its protein product is CSVETQYMNTEAFF.

This sequence joins TRBV20-1 and TRBJ2-7; D gene ambiguous. Germline V gene data show CDR1 as DFQATT and CDR2 as SNEGSKA (reference sequence). Trimming cost V 6 bases and J 3 bases, with 18 bases left between them. CDR3 length: 14 amino acids. The CDR3 nucleotides are TGCAGTGCCACCAGTGATCCACTCAGCTACGAGCAGTACTTC. Residues: CSATSDPLSYEQYF.

This clonotype was picked up many times. The V and J genes are TRBV7-6 and TRBJ2-5; D remains ambiguous. Between the trimmed V and J ends, which lost 2 bases and 0 bases, there was a span of 10 bases. Germline values: CDR1 SGHVS, CDR2 FNYEAQ. The CDR3 is made up of 15 amino acids. The CDR3 loop reads CASSLYASHQETQYF. The CDR3 coding sequence is TGTGCCAGCAGCTTATATGCGTCACACCAAGAGACCCAGTACTTC.

J is TRBJ2-2 and V is TRBV7-8; tentatively, D is TRBD2 (5 bases). The CDR3 extends over 16 amino acids. Germline loops: CDR1 SGHVS, CDR2 FQNEAQ. Trimming left V 0 bases short and J 6 bases short, with 14 bases between. The CDR3 coding sequence is TGTGCCAGCAGCTTAGCAACGGGGATTTATGCCGGGGAGCTGTTTTTT. Its protein product is CASSLATGIYAGELFF.

The rearrangement links TRBV5-8 to TRBJ1-5; no reliable D call. CDR3 length equals 12 residues. The V and J ends lost 3 bases and 11 bases respectively, with 12 bases between them. Germline V lookup: CDR1 SGHTS, CDR2 YDEGEE. The CDR3 is CASSSQLRAQHF. Here the CDR3 DNA reads TGTGCCAGCAGCTCCCAGCTGAGGGCCCAGCATTTT.